The entry below gives a single T cell receptor (beta chain) sequence along with its context. The data belong to a study of blood T cell repertoires in COVID-19. As processed by the authors: Reference gene primer amplification gave estimated nucleated cell counts. Produced via immunoSEQ multiplex PCR; TCRdb's table is partial and in-frame only. V and J calls and clone size come straight from that table; D and trimming were deduced from the DNA. Of hundreds of thousands of clones detected, 80% to 90% appear once; the ten largest clones hold roughly 1.1%. Cohorts were assigned according to the clinical history that participants reported. V lost 1 base and J lost 8, with 12 bases in between. This CDR3 spans 15 amino acids. The germline V gene encodes CDR1 SGHVS and CDR2 FNYEAQ.

This sequence originates from a man aged 25 to 40 who had recovered from COVID-19. Sequencing was done on a sample of PBMCs or T cells enriched from blood (not recorded which). This chain links TRBV7-6 with TRBJ1-6; D is possibly TRBD1 (6 bases). CDR3 nucleotide sequence: TGTGCCAGCAGCTTAGATGACAGGTCTGATTCACCCCTCCACTTT. This encodes CASSLDDRSDSPLHF.